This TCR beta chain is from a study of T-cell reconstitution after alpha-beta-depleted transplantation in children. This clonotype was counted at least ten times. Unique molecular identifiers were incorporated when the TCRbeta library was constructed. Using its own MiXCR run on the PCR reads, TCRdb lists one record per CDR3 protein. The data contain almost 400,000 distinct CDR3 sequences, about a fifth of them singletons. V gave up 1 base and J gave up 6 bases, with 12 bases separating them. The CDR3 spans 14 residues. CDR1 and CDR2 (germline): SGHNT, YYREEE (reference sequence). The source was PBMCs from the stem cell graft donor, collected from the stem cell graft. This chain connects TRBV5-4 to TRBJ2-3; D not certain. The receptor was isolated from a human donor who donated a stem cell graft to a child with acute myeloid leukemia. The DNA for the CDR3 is TGTGCCAGCAGCTTGACGGTCGGCAAGGATACGCAGTATTTT. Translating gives CASSLTVGKDTQYF.